This TCR beta chain is drawn from a study of OX40 agonist ivuxolimab in advanced cancers. Study-level background: All patients had ivuxolimab intravenously every 2 weeks at 0.01 to 10 mg/kg. Dose-escalation cases comprised hepatocellular carcinoma, melanoma, renal cell or head and neck cancer. General study results and limits: In the 0.1 to 3.0 mg/kg range, CD4+ and CD8+ blood T cells had expanded clonally by week 6.

Turning to this clone: What it binds is not known.

Libraries were prepared by immunoSEQ multiplex PCR; TCRdb keeps only in-frame clonotypes and omits some of them. Of some 41,000 clones in the sample, approximately 87% were seen once. The material sequenced was CD4+ or CD8+ T cells sorted from blood, taken in a trial of the OX40 agonist ivuxolimab. This receptor was identified in an adult with an advanced solid tumor such as melanoma, head and neck, liver or kidney cancer.

The CDR3, as DNA: TGTGCCAGTAGACTAGGCCCCTATGGCTACACCTTC. Amino acid sequence: CASRLGPYGYTF. The J gene is TRBJ1-2, the V gene TRBV19; D ambiguous. Germline V lookup: CDR1 LNHDA, CDR2 SQIVND (reference sequence). This CDR3 comprises 12 residues. Between the trimmed V and J ends, which lost 6 bases and 4 bases, there was a span of 9 bases. The full variable domain, its missing parts supplied by reference TRBV19 and TRBJ1-2, is DGGITQSPKYLFRKEGQNVTLSCEQNLNHDAMYWYRQDPGQGLRLIYYSQIVNDFQKGDIAEGYSVSREKKESFPLTVTSAQKNPTAFYLCASRLGPYGYTFGSGTRLTVV.